This T cell receptor (beta chain) emerged from a study of PD-L1 blockade in urothelial cancer. Study-wide context: Analyses used blood from 3 weeks (second dose) and 6 weeks after treatment start.

The CDR3 is 16 residues long. The V gene lost 7 bases and the J gene lost 2 bases, with 20 bases spanning the gap. Germline assignment: CDR1 SGDLS and CDR2 YYNGEE. Described time point: pretreatment peripheral blood. The data were produced by immunoSEQ multiplex PCR, yet TCRdb's version contains in-frame clones alone and is incomplete. Here the sample spans approximately 90,000 clones, more than 70% being singletons. This chain links TRBV9 with TRBJ2-3, with D possibly matching TRBD2 (6 bases). This sequence originates from a man between 60 and 70 years old with urothelial cancer. The sample was PBMCs, taken around atezolizumab (anti-PD-L1) treatment. CDR3 DNA: TGTGCCAGCGGACCTTCGGTACTAGCCTTCACAGATACGCAGTATTTT. Protein product: CASGPSVLAFTDTQYF.